This TCR beta chain appears in the sequencing data of a study of cytomegalovirus exposure and HLA in healthy donors. Study-wide results and caveats: Most of the TCR beta V segments (in an earlier analysis) were productive either about 87% or about 30% of the time.

About this clone itself: Its matching antigen is unknown.

CDR1 and CDR2 from the germline V gene are LNHDA and SQIVND (reference sequence). This CDR3 is built from 15 residues. Trimming removed 7 bases at V and 1 base at J, with 11 bases between. The PCR employed 60 Vbeta primers together with 13 Jbeta primers. Clones were sequenced by immunoSEQ multiplex PCR, and TCRdb holds only the in-frame ones, with some missing. Found here are some 150,000 clones, around 90% of them singletons; the top ten hold 0.7% to 1%. The donors gave bone marrow, and they were healthy. J is TRBJ2-6 and V is TRBV19, with a tentative D call TRBD1 (5 bases). Sequenced sample: PBMCs. The TCR comes from a woman between 25 and 40 years old in good health and CMV-seronegative. CDR3 loop: CASNSRGSGANVLTF. Here the CDR3 DNA reads TGTGCCAGTAACTCTAGGGGTTCTGGGGCCAACGTCCTGACTTTC.